The next 11 T cell receptor beta chains were all read from a single sample in a study of blood T cells in healthy people across ages. A second PCR of 7 to 11 cycles used a sample-barcoded 5' primer and a J-beta primer mix. TCRdb itself ran the 5' RACE reads through MiXCR, one entry per CDR3 protein. The sample records more than 600,000 distinct CDR3 sequences, 20% to 25% being singletons. These data were also reused for a study on T cells of mothers and their children.

Sequenced: blood. Every receptor here comes from a boy aged 5-17 years in good health.

This clonotype turned up a few times. CDR3 nucleotide sequence: TGTGCCAGCAGCTTAGCGGGAGGGGACCGGTGGTCCACCTTC. Its protein product is CASSLAGGDRWSTF. The chain recombines TRBV7-2 with TRBJ1-2, with a tentative D call TRBD1 (5 bases). Trimming left V 0 bases short and J 13 bases short, with 18 bases between. The CDR3 loop spans 14 amino acids. Per the germline V gene, CDR1 is SGHTA and CDR2 is FQGNSA.

This clonotype showed up just a few times. The chain joins TRBV18 to TRBJ1-2, with TRBD1 identical over 7 bases. V gave up 3 bases and J gave up 4 bases; unmatched junction bases: 8. The CDR3 loop spans 15 amino acids. Germline V gives CDR1 KGHSH, CDR2 LQKENI. CDR3 in amino acids: CASSPESGQFYGYTF. CDR3 bases: TGTGCCAGCTCACCCGAATCGGGACAGTTCTATGGCTACACCTTC.

The chain links TRBV5-1 to TRBJ2-1, with D hard to call. The CDR3 extends over 14 amino acids. Germline V lookup: CDR1 SGHRS, CDR2 YFSETQ. V was cut by 2 bases and J by 5 bases, with 11 bases left in between. The CDR3 region is CASSFKDKNNEQFF. For the CDR3, the DNA is TGCGCCAGCAGCTTCAAAGACAAGAACAATGAGCAGTTCTTC.

The chain carries TRBV4-1 and TRBJ2-3; 11 bases are shared with TRBD1. Unmatched junction bases numbered 5, after V lost 2 bases and J lost 4 bases. This CDR3 is 16 amino acids long. The germline V gene has CDR1 MGHRA and CDR2 YSYEKL. The CDR3 coding sequence is TGCGCCAGCAGCCAACAGGACAGGGGGCTCGCAGATACGCAGTATTTT. This codes for CASSQQDRGLADTQYF.

The chain combines TRBV7-3 with TRBJ1-2; maybe TRBD1 (5 bases). The CDR3 spans 13 residues. V shed 3 bases and J shed 3 bases, with 8 bases lying between them. Germline CDR1 reads SGHTA; CDR2 reads FQGTGA. CDR3 sequence: CASSLGEDYGYTF. The CDR3 nucleotides read TGTGCCAGCAGCTTGGGGGAGGACTATGGCTACACCTTC.

V usage is TRBV7-2 and J usage is TRBJ2-7; D gene unclear. CDR1 is SGHTA, CDR2 FQGNSA, per germline. This CDR3 has 16 amino acids. Trimming removed 6 bases from V and 0 bases from J, with 18 bases in between. The CDR3 loop is CASRSGQRAGSYEQYF. CDR3 bases: TGTGCCAGCAGATCCGGTCAACGGGCCGGCTCCTACGAGCAGTACTTC.

J is TRBJ1-3 and V is TRBV15; D is uncertain. Germline CDR1 LNHNV, CDR2 YYDKDF (reference sequence). Trimming shortened V by 1 base and J by 7 bases, and 5 bases separated the two germline ends. The CDR3 extends over 12 amino acids. The chain's CDR3 is CATSRARNTIYF. The CDR3, as DNA: TGTGCCACCAGCAGAGCTCGGAACACCATATATTTT.

This chain uses TRBV5-1 with TRBJ2-1, with TRBD1 identical over 8 bases. V lost 1 base and J lost 6; bases outside the gene matches: 18. This CDR3 region has 19 residues. Germline V gene data show CDR1 as SGHRS and CDR2 as YFSETQ. The CDR3 DNA reads as TGCGCCAGCAGCTTGTGGGGGCAGGGGGCAAGCGGAGCGGGCAATGAGCAGTTCTTC. It is translated as CASSLWGQGASGAGNEQFF.

This clonotype occurred a few times. The chain carries TRBV28 and TRBJ1-6; 8 nucleotides agree with TRBD1. With 3 bases clipped from V and 0 bases from J, the junction kept 10 bases outside the gene matches. The CDR3 runs 19 residues. Germline-derived CDR1 and CDR2 are MDHEN and SYDVKM. CDR3 loop: CASSFGGDRSLSYNSPLHF. The CDR3 DNA reads as TGTGCCAGCAGTTTCGGCGGGGACAGGTCCCTCTCCTATAATTCACCCCTCCACTTT.

The genes are TRBV19 and TRBJ2-7; no definite D call. From germline, CDR1 is LNHDA and CDR2 SQIVND (reference sequence). The CDR3 loop spans 13 amino acids. The V end lost 5 bases, the J end lost 1 base, and 9 bases lay between the germline ends. The DNA of the CDR3 is TGTGCCAGTAGTGATGCCGGGTCCTACGAGCAGTACTTC. Translating it yields CASSDAGSYEQYF.

This clonotype was found a few times. The genes are TRBV20-1 and TRBJ1-5; D not resolved. The CDR3 consists of 15 residues. Germline V gene lookup returns CDR1 DFQATT and CDR2 SNEGSKA (reference sequence). Trimming pared 1 base from V and 3 bases from J, leaving 13 bases between. The CDR3 protein is CSARVNRLANQPQHF. The CDR3, as DNA: TGCAGTGCTAGAGTTAATCGGTTGGCCAATCAGCCCCAGCATTTT.